The clone carrying this T cell receptor (beta chain) was detected many times. What it recognizes is unknown. Germline V gene data show CDR1 as MGHDK and CDR2 as SYGVNS. The V and J ends lost 2 bases and 5 bases, in that order; junction bases with no gene match: 4. The CDR3 loop spans 14 amino acids. The data were taken from a study of early T cells in non-severe SARS-CoV-2 infection. About the study: The chains were unpaired, and the sequenced material was bulk RNA from unsorted whole blood.

Individually, cDNA molecules had unique molecular identifiers attached to them. TCRdb redid the calling of the 5' RACE reads with MiXCR, one entry per CDR3 protein. The sample shows approximately 45,000 distinct CDR3 sequences, around 6% of them seen only once. Findings of the study overall: Using VDJdb, the matching emphasized anti-spike CD8 responses while missing private and CD4 specificities.

This TCR was recovered from an adult who was a healthcare worker with PCR-confirmed SARS-CoV-2 infection or an uninfected control (not recorded which). The sequencing sample was made of whole blood. This rearrangement joins TRBV25-1 to TRBJ1-2, with TRBD1 identical over 8 bases. In DNA, the CDR3 is TGTGCCAGCAGTGAAGCAGGGGGCGGTTATGGCTACACCTTC. Translating it yields CASSEAGGGYGYTF.